This T cell receptor beta chain was recovered during a study of blood T cell repertoires in COVID-19. Data came from immunoSEQ multiplex PCR; TCRdb stores just in-frame clones and leaves some out. The data show about 150,000 clones, approximately 86% seen once. The CDR3 has 17 residues. Germline V lookup: CDR1 MGHDK, CDR2 SYGVNS. After removal of 2 bases from V and 2 bases from J, the junction contained 9 bases not matched to a gene. J is TRBJ1-2 and V is TRBV25-1; 9 bases agree with TRBD1. Material for sequencing was peripheral blood. This receptor was taken from a man between 65 and 85 years old with acute or convalescent COVID-19. CDR3 DNA: TGTGCCAGCAGTGAAGGGACAGGGCCCACCTCGAACTATGGCTACACCTTC. Its translation is CASSEGTGPTSNYGYTF.